The TCR beta chain described here comes from a study of blood T cell repertoires in COVID-19. Study context: Acute and convalescent COVID-19 samples came from the United States, Italy and Spain. PBMCs, B-cell-depleted T cells, or T cells were the source of the cDNA or gDNA that made up the material.

Authors' processing steps: Amplification from reference gene primers served as the basis for estimated nucleated cell counts. Clones were sequenced by immunoSEQ multiplex PCR, and TCRdb holds only the in-frame ones, with some missing. V and J calls and clone size are as listed in that table; D and trimming were resolved from the DNA. The sample lists nearly 55,000 clones, about 90% occurring once. From germline, CDR1 is GTSNPN and CDR2 SVGIG (reference sequence). This CDR3 is built from 17 residues. The V and J ends lost 0 bases and 3 bases, in that order; junction bases with no gene match: 8. This clone was observed once.

Sequencing was carried out using peripheral blood. The source is a woman aged 55-75 years with active or convalescent COVID-19. The chain combines TRBV30 with TRBJ1-1; 12 bases agree with TRBD1. Here the CDR3 reads CAWSVSGTGGWYTEAFF. The CDR3 nucleotides are TGTGCCTGGAGTGTATCCGGGACAGGGGGCTGGTACACTGAAGCTTTCTTT.